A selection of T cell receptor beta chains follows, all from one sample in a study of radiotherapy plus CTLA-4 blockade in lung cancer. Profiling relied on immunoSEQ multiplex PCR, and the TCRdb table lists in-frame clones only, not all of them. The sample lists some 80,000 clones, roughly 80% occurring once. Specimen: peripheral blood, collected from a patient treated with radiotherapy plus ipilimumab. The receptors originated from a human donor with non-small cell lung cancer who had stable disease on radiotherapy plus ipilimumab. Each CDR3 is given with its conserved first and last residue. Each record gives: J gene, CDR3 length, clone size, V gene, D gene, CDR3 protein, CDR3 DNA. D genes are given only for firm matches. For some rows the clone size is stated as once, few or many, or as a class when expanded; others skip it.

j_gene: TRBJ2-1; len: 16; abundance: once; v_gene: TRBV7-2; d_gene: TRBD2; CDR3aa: CASSPRSGATYNEQFF; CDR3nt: TGTGCCAGCAGCCCCCGCAGCGGGGCAACCTACAATGAGCAGTTCTTC
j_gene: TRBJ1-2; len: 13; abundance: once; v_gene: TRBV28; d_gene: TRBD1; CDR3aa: CATKTGYNYGYTF; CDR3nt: TGTGCCACCAAGACAGGGTACAACTATGGCTACACCTTC
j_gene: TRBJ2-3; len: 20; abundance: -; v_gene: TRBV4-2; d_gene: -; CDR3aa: CASSQDRREQGRVIADTQYF; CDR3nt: TGTGCCAGCAGCCAAGATCGAAGGGAGCAGGGCAGGGTGATAGCAGATACGCAGTATTTT
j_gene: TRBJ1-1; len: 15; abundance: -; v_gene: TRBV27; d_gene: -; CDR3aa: CASSLSPGWDTEAFF; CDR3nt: TGTGCCAGCAGTTTATCCCCAGGGTGGGACACTGAAGCTTTCTTT
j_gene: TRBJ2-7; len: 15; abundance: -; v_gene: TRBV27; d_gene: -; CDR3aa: CASSSSAPGPYEQYF; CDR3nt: TGTGCCAGCAGCTCTAGCGCCCCCGGGCCCTACGAGCAGTACTTC
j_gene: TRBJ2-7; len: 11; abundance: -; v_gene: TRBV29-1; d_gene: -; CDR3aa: CSVAGGDEQYF; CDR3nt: TGCAGCGTTGCTGGGGGCGACGAGCAGTACTTC
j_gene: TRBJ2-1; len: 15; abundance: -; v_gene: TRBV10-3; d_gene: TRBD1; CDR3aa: CAISEGQGAHNEQFF; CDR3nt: TGTGCCATCAGTGAAGGACAGGGGGCCCACAATGAGCAGTTCTTC
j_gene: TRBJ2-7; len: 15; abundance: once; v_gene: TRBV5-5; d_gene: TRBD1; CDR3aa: CASSRGQAGSYEQYF; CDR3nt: TGTGCCAGCAGCCGGGGACAGGCGGGATCCTACGAGCAGTACTTC
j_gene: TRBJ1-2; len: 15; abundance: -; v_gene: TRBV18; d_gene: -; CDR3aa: CASSRSQGETYGYTF; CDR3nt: TGTGCCAGCTCACGGTCTCAGGGAGAAACCTATGGCTACACCTTC
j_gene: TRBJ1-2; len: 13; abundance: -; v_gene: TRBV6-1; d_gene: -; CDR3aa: CASSEGRLYGYTF; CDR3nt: TGTGCCAGCAGTGAAGGACGGCTCTATGGCTACACCTTC
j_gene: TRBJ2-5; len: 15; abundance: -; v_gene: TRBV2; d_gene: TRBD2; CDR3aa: CASIGLAGPVGDQYF; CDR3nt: TGTGCCAGCATTGGGCTAGCGGGCCCCGTAGGGGACCAGTACTTC
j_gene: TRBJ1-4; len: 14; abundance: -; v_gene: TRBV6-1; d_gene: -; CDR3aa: CASSRTGSGEKLFF; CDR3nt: TGTGCCAGCAGCCGTACAGGGTCCGGAGAAAAACTGTTTTTT
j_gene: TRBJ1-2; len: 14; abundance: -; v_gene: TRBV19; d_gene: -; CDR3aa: CASTRDISPYGYTF; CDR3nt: TGTGCCAGTACCCGGGACATCTCCCCTTATGGCTACACCTTC
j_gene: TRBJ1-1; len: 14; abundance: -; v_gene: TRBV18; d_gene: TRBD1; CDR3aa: CASSRQGLVTEAFF; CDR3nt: TGTGCCAGCTCCCGACAGGGACTGGTCACTGAAGCTTTCTTT
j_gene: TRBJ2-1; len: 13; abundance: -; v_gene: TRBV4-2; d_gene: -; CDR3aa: CASSQVQLNEQFF; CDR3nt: TGTGCCAGCAGCCAAGTACAGCTTAATGAGCAGTTCTTC
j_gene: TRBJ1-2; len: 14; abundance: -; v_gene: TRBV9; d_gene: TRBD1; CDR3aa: CASSTTGGAGGYTF; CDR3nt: TGTGCCAGCAGCACGACAGGGGGCGCGGGTGGCTACACCTTC
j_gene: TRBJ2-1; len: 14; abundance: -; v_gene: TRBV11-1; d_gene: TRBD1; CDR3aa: CASSLGQGFDEQFF; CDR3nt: TGTGCCAGCAGCTTGGGACAGGGGTTCGATGAGCAGTTCTTC